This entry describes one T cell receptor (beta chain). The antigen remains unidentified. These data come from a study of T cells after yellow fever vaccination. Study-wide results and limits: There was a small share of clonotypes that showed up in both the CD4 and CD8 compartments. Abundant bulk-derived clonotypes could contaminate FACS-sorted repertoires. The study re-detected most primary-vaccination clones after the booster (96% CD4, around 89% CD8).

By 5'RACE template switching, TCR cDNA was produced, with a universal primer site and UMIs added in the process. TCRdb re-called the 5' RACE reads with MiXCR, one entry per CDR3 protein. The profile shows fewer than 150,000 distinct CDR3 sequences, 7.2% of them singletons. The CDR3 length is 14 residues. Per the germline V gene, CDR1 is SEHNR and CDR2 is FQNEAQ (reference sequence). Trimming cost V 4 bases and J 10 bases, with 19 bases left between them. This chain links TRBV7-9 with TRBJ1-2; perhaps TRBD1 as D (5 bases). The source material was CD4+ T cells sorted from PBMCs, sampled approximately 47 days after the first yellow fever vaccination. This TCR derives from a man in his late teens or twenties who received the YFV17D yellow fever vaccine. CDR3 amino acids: CASSSERGLNPYTF. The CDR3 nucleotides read TGTGCCAGCAGCTCCGAGAGGGGCCTCAACCCCTACACCTTC.